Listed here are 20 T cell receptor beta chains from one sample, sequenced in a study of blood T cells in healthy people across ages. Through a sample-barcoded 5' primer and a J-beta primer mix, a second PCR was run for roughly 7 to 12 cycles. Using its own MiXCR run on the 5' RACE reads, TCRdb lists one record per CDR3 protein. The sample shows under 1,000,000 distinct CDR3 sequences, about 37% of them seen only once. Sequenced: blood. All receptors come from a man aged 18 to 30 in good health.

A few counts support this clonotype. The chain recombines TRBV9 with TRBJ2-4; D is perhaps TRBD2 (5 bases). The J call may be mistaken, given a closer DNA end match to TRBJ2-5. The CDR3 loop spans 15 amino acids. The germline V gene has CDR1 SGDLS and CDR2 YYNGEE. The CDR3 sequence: CASSVGWRGQETQYF. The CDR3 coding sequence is TGTGCCAGCAGCGTAGGTTGGCGAGGGCAAGAGACCCAGTACTTC.

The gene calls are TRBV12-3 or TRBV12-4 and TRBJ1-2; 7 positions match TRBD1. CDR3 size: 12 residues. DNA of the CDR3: TGTGCAGGGGGCTTCCCTAACTATGGCTACACCTTC. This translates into CAGGFPNYGYTF.

CDR3 in DNA: TGTGCCAGCAGCAGACAGGGAGGCACGTCCTACGAGCAGTACTTC. Translating it yields CASSRQGGTSYEQYF. The chain has TRBV7-3 and TRBJ2-7, with D perhaps matching TRBD1 (7 bases). The CDR3 covers 15 residues. The germline gives CDR1 SGHTA, CDR2 FQGTGA. Trimming cost V 5 bases and J 1 base, with 15 bases left between them.

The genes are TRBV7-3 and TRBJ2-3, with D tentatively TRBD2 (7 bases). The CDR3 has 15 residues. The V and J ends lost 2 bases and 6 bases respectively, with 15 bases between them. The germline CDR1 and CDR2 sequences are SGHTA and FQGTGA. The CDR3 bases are TGTGCCAGCAGCTTATCGGCGGGGGCAAGCGATACGCAGTATTTT. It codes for CASSLSAGASDTQYF. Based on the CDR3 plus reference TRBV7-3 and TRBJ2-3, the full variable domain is GAGVSQTPSNKVTEKGKYVELRCDPISGHTALYWYRQSLGQGPEFLIYFQGTGAADDSGLPNDRFFAVRPEGSVSTLKIQRTERGDSAVYLCASSLSAGASDTQYFGPGTRLTVL.

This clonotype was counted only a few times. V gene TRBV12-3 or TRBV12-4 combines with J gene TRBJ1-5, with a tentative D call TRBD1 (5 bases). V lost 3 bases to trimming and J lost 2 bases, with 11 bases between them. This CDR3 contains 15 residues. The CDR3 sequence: CASSFAGGGNQPQHF. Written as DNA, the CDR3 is TGTGCCAGCAGTTTCGCCGGGGGTGGCAATCAGCCCCAGCATTTT.

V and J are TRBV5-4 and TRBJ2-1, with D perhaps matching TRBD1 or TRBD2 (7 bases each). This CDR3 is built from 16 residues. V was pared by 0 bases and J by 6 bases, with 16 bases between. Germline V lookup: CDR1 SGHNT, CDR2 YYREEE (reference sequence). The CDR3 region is CASSLAGGGPLNEQFF. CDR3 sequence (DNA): TGTGCCAGCAGCTTGGCAGGGGGGGGCCCCCTCAATGAGCAGTTCTTC.

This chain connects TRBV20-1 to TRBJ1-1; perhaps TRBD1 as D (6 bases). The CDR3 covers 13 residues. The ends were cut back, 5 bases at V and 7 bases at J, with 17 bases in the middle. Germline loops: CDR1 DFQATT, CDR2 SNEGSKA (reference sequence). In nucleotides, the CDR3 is TGCAGTGCTGCCGATTACAGGGTCGGTGAAGCTTTCTTT. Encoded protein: CSAADYRVGEAFF.

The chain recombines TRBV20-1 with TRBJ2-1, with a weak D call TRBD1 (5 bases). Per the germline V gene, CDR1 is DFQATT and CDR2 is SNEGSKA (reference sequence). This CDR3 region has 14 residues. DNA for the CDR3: TGCAGCCGCCTCTCCCGCCGGACATACAATGAGCAGTTCTTC. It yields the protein CSRLSRRTYNEQFF.

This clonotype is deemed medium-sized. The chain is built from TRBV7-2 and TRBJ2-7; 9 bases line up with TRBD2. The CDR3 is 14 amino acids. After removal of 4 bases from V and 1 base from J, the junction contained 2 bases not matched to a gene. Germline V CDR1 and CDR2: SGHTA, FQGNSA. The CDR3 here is CASSSLAGSYEQYF. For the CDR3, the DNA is TGTGCCAGCAGCTCCCTAGCGGGATCCTACGAGCAGTACTTC. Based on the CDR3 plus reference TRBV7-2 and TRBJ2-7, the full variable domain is GAGVSQSPSNKVTEKGKDVELRCDPISGHTALYWYRQSLGQGLEFLIYFQGNSAPDKSGLPSDRFSAERTGGSVSTLTIQRTQQEDSAVYLCASSSLAGSYEQYFGPGTRLTVT.

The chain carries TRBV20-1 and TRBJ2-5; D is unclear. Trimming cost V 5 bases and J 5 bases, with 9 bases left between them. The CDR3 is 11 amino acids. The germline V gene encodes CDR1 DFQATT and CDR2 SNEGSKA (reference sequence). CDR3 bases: TGCAGTGCTTTGAAGAGGGAGACCCAGTACTTC. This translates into CSALKRETQYF.

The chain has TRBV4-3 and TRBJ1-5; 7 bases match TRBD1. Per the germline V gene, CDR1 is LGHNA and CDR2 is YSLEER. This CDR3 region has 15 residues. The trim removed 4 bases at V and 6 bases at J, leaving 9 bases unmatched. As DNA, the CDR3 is TGCGCCAGCAGCCCCCAACGGACAGGAAGTCAGCCCCAGCATTTT. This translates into CASSPQRTGSQPQHF.

In DNA, the CDR3 is TGTGCCAGCAGCTTGGAGGGACAGGGGGATAGGACCGGGGAGCTGTTTTTT. Its translation: CASSLEGQGDRTGELFF. The chain uses TRBV5-4 and TRBJ2-2; 11 bases map to TRBD1. The CDR3 loop spans 17 amino acids. Trimming took 0 bases from V and 5 from J; bases not matched to a gene: 6. Germline V lookup: CDR1 SGHNT, CDR2 YYREEE (reference sequence).

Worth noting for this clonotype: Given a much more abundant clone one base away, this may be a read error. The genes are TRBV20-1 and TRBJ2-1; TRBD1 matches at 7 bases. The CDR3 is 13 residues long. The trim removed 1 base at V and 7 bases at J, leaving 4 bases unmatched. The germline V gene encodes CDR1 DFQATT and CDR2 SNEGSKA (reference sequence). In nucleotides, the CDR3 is TGCAGTGCTAGAGGACAGGGAGTGAATGAGCAGTTCTTC. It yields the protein CSARGQGVNEQFF.

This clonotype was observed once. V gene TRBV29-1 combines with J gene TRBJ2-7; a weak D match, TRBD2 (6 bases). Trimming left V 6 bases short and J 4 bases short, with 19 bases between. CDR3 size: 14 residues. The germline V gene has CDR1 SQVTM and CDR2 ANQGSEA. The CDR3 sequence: CSVHLDGGGYEQYF. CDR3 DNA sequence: TGCAGCGTCCACCTGGACGGGGGAGGTTACGAGCAGTACTTC.

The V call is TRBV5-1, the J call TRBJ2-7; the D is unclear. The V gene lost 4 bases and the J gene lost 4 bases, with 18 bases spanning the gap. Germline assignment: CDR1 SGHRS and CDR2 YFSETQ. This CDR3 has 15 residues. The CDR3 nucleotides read TGCGCCAGCAGCCGGGCCCAGTCCGCCCGGTACGAGCAGTACTTC. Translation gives CASSRAQSARYEQYF.

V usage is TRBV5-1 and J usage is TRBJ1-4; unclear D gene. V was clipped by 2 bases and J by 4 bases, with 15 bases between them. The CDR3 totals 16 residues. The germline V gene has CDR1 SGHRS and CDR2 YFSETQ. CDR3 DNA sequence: TGCGCCAGCAGCTTATCCTTAGTGTCGGGTAATGAAAAACTGTTTTTT. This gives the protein CASSLSLVSGNEKLFF.

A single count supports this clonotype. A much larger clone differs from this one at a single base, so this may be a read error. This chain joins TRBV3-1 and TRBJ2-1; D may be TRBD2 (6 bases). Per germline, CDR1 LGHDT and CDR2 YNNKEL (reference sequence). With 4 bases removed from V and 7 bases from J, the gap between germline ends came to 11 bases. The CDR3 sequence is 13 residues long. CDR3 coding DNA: TGTGCCAGCAGCCGAGACGGGGGTAATGAGCAGTTCTTC. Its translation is CASSRDGGNEQFF.

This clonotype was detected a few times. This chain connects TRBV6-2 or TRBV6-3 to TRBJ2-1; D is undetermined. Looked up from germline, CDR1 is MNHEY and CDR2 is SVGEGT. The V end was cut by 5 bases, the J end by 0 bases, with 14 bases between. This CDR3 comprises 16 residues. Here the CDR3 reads CASSDFAGPSYNEQFF. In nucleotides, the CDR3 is TGTGCCAGCAGTGACTTCGCCGGGCCCTCCTACAATGAGCAGTTCTTC.

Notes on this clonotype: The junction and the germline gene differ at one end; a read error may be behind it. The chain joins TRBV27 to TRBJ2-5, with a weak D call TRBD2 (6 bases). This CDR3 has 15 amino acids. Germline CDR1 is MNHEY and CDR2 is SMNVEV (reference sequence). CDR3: CASSPPGTLQETQCF. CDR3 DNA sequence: TGTGCCAGCAGTCCACCCGGGACTTTACAAGAGACCCAGTGCTTC.

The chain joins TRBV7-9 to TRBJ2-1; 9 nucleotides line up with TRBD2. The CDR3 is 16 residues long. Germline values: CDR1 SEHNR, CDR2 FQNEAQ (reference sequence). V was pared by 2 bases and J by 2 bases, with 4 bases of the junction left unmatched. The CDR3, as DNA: TGTGCCAGCAGCTTACCTAGCGGGGACCCCTACAATGAGCAGTTCTTC. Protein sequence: CASSLPSGDPYNEQFF.